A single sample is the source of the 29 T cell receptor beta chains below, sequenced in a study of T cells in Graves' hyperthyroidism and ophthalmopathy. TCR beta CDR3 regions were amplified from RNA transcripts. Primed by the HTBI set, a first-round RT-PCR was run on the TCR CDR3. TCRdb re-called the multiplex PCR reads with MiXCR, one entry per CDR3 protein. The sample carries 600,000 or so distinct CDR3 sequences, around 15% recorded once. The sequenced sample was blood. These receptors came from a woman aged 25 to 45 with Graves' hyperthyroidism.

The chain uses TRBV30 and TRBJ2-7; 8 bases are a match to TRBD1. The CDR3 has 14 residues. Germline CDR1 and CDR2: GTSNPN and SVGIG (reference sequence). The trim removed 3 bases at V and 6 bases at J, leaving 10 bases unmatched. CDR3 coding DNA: TGTGCCTGGAGCGGACAGGGTACTATAACCGAGCAGTACTTC. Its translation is CAWSGQGTITEQYF.

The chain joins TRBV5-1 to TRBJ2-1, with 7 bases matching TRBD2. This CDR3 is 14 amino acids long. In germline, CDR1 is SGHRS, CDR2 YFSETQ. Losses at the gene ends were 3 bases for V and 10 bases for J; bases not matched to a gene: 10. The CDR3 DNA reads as TGCGCCAGCAGCTCCCTGAACCTAGCGGCAGAGCAGTTCTTC. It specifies CASSSLNLAAEQFF.

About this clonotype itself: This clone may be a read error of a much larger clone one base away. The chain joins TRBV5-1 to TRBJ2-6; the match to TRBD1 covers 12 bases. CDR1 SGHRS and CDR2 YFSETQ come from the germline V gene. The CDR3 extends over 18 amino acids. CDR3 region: CASSLVGQGASGANFLTF. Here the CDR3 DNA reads TGCGCCAGCAGCTTGGTGGGACAGGGGGCCTCTGGGGCCAACTTCCTGACTTTC. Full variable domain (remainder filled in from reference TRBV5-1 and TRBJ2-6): KAGVTQTPRYLIKTRGQQVTLSCSPISGHRSVSWYQQTPGQGLQFLFEYFSETQRNKGNFPGRFSGRQFSNSRSEMNVSTLELGDSALYLCASSLVGQGASGANFLTFGAGSRLTVL.

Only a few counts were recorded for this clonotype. The CDR3 loop reads CASSYIWTGKNEQFF. The CDR3 DNA sequence: TGCGCCAGCAGCTATATCTGGACAGGTAAGAATGAGCAGTTCTTC. V and J are TRBV5-1 and TRBJ2-1; 7 bases agree with TRBD1. Germline CDR1 reads SGHRS; CDR2 reads YFSETQ. Germline trimming cut 3 bases from V and 7 bases from J; bases unmatched to any gene: 10. CDR3 length: 15 amino acids.

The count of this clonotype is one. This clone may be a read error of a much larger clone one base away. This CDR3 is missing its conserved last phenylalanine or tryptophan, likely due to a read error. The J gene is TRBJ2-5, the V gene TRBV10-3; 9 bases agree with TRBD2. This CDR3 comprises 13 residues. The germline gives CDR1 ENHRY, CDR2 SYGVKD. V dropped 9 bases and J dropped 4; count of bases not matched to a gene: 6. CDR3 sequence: CAISGRVAETQYL. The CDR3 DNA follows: TGTGCCATTAGCGGGAGAGTGGCAGAGACCCAGTACCTC.

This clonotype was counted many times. CDR3 residues: CASSVTGTNQPQHF. Written as DNA, the CDR3 is TGTGCCAGCAGCGTCACAGGGACCAATCAGCCCCAGCATTTT. The V and J genes are TRBV6-1 and TRBJ1-5; maybe TRBD1 (6 bases). With 6 bases removed from V and 3 bases from J, the gap between germline ends came to 12 bases. The CDR3 spans 14 residues. Germline CDR1 and CDR2: MNHNS and SASEGT.

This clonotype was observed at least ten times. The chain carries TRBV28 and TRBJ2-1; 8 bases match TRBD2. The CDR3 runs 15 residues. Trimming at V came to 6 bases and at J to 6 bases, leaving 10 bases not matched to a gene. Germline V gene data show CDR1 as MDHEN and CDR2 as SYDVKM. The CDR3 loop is CASSHRGGGGNEQFF. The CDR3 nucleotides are TGTGCCAGCAGCCACCGGGGGGGGGGCGGCAATGAGCAGTTCTTC.

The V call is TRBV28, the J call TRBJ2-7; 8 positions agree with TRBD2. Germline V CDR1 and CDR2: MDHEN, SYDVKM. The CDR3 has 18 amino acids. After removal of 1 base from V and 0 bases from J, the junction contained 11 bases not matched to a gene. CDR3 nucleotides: TGTGCCAGCAGTTTATATCCCGTGTGGAGCGGGAGCTCCTACGAGCAGTACTTC. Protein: CASSLYPVWSGSSYEQYF.

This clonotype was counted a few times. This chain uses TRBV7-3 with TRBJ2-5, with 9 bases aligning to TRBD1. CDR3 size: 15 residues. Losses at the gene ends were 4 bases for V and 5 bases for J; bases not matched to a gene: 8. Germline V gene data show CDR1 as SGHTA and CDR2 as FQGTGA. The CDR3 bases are TGTGCCAGCAGCTGGACGGGGACAGGGATGGAGACCCAGTACTTC. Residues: CASSWTGTGMETQYF.

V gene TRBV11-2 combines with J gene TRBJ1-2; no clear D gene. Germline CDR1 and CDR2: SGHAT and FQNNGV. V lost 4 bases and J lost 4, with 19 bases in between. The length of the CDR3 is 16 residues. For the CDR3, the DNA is TGTGCCAGCAGCTCCCCGTCGGTTTTCTTTAGCTATGGCTACACCTTC. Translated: CASSSPSVFFSYGYTF.

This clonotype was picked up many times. The CDR3 region is CASSRRGRETQYF. The DNA of the CDR3 is TGTGCCAGCAGCCGAAGAGGGAGAGAGACCCAGTACTTC. V gene TRBV13 combines with J gene TRBJ2-5; D is possibly TRBD2 (5 bases). In germline, CDR1 is PRHDT, CDR2 FYEKMQ (reference sequence). The CDR3 extends over 13 amino acids. The V gene lost 5 bases and the J gene lost 4 bases, with 11 bases spanning the gap.

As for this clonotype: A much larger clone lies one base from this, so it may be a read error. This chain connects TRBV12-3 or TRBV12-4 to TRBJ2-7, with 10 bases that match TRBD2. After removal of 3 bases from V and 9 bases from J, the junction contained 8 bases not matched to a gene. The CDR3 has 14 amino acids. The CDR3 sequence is CASSFGGSGRRQYF. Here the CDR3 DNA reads TGTGCCAGCAGTTTTGGGGGTAGCGGGAGGCGGCAGTACTTC.

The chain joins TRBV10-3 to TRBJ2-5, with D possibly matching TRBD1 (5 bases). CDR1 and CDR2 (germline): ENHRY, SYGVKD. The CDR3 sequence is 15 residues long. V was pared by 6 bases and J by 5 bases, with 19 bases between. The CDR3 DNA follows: TGTGCCATCAGCCCGGCAGGGAAGGTGGCGGAGACCCAGTACTTC. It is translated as CAISPAGKVAETQYF.

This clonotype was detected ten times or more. The CDR3 coding sequence is TGTGCCAGCAGTTACTCAGGTTCCAGCCAGTACTTC. This translates into CASSYSGSSQYF. The J gene is TRBJ2-5, the V gene TRBV6-5; D is ambiguous. The germline CDR1 and CDR2 sequences are MNHEY and SVGAGI. The CDR3 contains 12 residues. With 0 bases removed from V and 10 bases from J, the gap between germline ends came to 9 bases.

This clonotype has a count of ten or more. The CDR3 bases are TGTGCCAGCAGCCCGCGTCCGGGCGGCTACGAGCAGTACTTC. Translating it yields CASSPRPGGYEQYF. The genes are TRBV12-3 or TRBV12-4 and TRBJ2-7; D unclear. The CDR3 is made up of 14 amino acids. Trimming shortened V by 6 bases and J by 3 bases, and 15 bases separated the two germline ends.

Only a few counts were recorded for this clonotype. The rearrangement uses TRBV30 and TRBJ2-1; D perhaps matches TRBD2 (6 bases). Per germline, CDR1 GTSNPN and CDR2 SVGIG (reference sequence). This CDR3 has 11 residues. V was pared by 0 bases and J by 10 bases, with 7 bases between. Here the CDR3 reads CAWSVRGEQFF. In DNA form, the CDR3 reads TGTGCCTGGAGTGTACGGGGGGAGCAGTTCTTC.

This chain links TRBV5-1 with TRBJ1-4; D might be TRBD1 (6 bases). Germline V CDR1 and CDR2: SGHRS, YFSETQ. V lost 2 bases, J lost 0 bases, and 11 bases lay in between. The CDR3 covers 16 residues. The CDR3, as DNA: TGCGCCAGCAGCTTATCAGGGGCCACAACTAATGAAAAACTGTTTTTT. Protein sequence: CASSLSGATTNEKLFF.

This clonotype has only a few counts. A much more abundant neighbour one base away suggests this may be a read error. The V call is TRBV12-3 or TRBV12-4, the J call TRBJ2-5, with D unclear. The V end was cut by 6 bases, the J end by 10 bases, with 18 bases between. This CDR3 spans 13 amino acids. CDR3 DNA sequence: TGTGCCAGCAGGCCCACCTTCAGCCGTGACCAGTACTTC. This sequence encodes CASRPTFSRDQYF.

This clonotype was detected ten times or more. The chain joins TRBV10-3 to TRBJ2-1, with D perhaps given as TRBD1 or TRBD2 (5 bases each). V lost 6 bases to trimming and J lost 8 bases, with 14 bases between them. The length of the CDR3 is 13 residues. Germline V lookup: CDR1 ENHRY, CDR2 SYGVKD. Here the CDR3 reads CAIRGRESDEQFF. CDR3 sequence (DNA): TGTGCCATCAGGGGCAGGGAGAGCGATGAGCAGTTCTTC.

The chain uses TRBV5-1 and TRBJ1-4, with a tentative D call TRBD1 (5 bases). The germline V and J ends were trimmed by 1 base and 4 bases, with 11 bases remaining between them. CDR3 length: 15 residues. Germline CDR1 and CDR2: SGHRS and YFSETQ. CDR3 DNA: TGCGCCAGCAGCTTGAACCGGGGCAATAATGAAAAACTGTTTTTT. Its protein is CASSLNRGNNEKLFF.

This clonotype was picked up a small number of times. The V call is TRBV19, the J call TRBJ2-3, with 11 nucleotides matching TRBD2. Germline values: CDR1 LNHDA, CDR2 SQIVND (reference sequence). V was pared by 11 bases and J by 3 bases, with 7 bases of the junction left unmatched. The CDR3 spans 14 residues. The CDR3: CASKASGRTDTQYF. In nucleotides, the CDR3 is TGTGCCTCAAAGGCTAGCGGGAGGACAGATACGCAGTATTTT.

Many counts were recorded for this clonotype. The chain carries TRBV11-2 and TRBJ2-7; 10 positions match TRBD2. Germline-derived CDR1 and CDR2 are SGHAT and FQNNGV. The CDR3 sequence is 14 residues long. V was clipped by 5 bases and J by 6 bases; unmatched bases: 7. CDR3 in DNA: TGTGCCAGCAGCGAAGGGCTAGCGGGAGTCGAGCAGTACTTC. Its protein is CASSEGLAGVEQYF.

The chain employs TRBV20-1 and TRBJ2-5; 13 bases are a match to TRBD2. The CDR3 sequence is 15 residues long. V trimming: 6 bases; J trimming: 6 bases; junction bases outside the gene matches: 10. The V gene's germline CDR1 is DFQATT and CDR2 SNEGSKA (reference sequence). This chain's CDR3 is CSATSLAGGPKTQYF. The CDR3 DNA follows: TGCAGTGCAACCTCACTAGCGGGAGGGCCGAAGACCCAGTACTTC.

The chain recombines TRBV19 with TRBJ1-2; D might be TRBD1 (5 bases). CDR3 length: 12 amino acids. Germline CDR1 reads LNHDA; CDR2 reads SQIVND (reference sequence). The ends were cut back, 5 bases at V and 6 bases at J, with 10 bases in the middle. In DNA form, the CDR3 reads TGTGCCAGTAGTCAAGGGACGCATGGCTACACCTTC. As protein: CASSQGTHGYTF.

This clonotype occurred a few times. CDR3 coding DNA: TGTGCCAGTAGTACCCGGGACAGGGGTGGCGGGGAGCTGTTTTTT. It encodes CASSTRDRGGGELFF. The rearrangement uses TRBV19 and TRBJ2-2; 10 bases are shared with TRBD1. The germline V gene has CDR1 LNHDA and CDR2 SQIVND (reference sequence). This CDR3 has 15 amino acids. The V segment lost 4 bases and the J segment 7 bases; nucleotides outside the gene matches: 6.

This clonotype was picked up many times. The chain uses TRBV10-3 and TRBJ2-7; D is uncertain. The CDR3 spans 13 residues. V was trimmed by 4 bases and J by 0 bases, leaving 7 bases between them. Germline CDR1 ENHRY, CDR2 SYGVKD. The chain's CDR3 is CAISAGNSYEQYF. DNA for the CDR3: TGTGCCATCAGTGCCGGTAACTCCTACGAGCAGTACTTC.

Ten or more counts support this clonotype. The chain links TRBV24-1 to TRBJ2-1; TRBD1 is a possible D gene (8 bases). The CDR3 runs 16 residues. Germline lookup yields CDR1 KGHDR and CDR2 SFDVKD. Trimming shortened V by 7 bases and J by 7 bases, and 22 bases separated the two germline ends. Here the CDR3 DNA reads TGTGCCACCAGCAGCCTTACAGGGGGAGGGGAAAATGAGCAGTTCTTC. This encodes CATSSLTGGGENEQFF.

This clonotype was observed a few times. The CDR3 DNA sequence: TGTGCCAGCAGTTTAGGACGGCCGGCCAAAAACATTCAGTACTTC. Translated, it gives CASSLGRPAKNIQYF. This chain joins TRBV27 and TRBJ2-4; D gene unclear. Germline V gene sequence: CDR1 MNHEY, CDR2 SMNVEV (reference sequence). The ends were cut back, 2 bases at V and 1 base at J, with 9 bases in the middle. The CDR3 runs 15 residues.

The CDR3 sequence is CASSQGRAGPYEQYF. The CDR3 nucleotides read TGTGCCAGCAGCCAAGGACGTGCAGGCCCCTACGAGCAGTACTTC. This sequence joins TRBV3-1 and TRBJ2-7; D is unclear. V shed 1 base and J shed 2 bases, with 12 bases lying between them. Per the germline V gene, CDR1 is LGHDT and CDR2 is YNNKEL (reference sequence). The CDR3 extends over 15 amino acids.